The 12 T cell receptor beta chains below all came from one sample that was sequenced in a study of T-cell reconstitution after alpha-beta-depleted transplantation in children. Preparation of the TCRbeta library involved a method that used unique molecular identifiers. TCRdb reanalysed the PCR reads using MiXCR and keeps one entry per CDR3 protein. The data show roughly 490,000 distinct CDR3 sequences, roughly 10% seen once. Sequenced material: PBMCs, mostly from graft donor cells, taken 180 days after TCRalphabeta/CD19-depleted stem cell transplant. The receptors were sampled from a female patient between 2 and 15 years old who had a stem cell transplant for aplastic anemia, so the T cells may come from the graft donor.

The chain joins TRBV18 to TRBJ2-1, with a possible D match to TRBD1 (6 bases). Germline CDR1 is KGHSH and CDR2 is LQKENI. This CDR3 contains 17 residues. V shed 0 bases and J shed 4 bases, with 16 bases lying between them. DNA of the CDR3: TGTGCCAGCTCACCACCGATGACCGGGACAACGTACAATGAGCAGTTCTTC. This encodes CASSPPMTGTTYNEQFF.

This clonotype has a count of ten or more. The chain combines TRBV10-3 with TRBJ2-3; the D gene is possibly TRBD2 (6 bases). CDR1 and CDR2 from the germline V gene are ENHRY and SYGVKD. This CDR3 has 12 amino acids. The ends were cut back, 8 bases at V and 3 bases at J, with 9 bases in the middle. The CDR3 coding sequence is TGTGCCATCGGAGGAGGGACAGATACGCAGTATTTT. It codes for CAIGGGTDTQYF.

This clonotype was counted between two and nine times. The chain carries TRBV6-5 and TRBJ1-5; no firm D call. Germline-derived CDR1 and CDR2 are MNHEY and SVGAGI. CDR3 size: 14 residues. Trimming pared 0 bases from V and 6 bases from J, leaving 9 bases between. The CDR3 DNA follows: TGTGCCAGCAGTTACTCTTCGCTTGGTCAGCCCCAGCATTTT. Its translation is CASSYSSLGQPQHF.

This clonotype was seen many times. The chain combines TRBV7-2 with TRBJ2-1; D is perhaps TRBD2 (6 bases). Trimming took off 11 bases at V and 4 bases at J, with 12 bases between the two ends. The CDR3 sequence is 12 residues long. The germline V gene has CDR1 SGHTA and CDR2 FQGNSA. In DNA form, the CDR3 reads TGTGCCCTTGGCGGGGTGTACAATGAGCAGTTCTTC. Translation gives CALGGVYNEQFF.

This clonotype was seen more than once but under ten times. This chain uses TRBV27 with TRBJ1-5, with D maybe TRBD1 (5 bases). The length of the CDR3 is 12 residues. Deletions cut 4 bases from V and 7 bases from J, with 8 bases between. CDR1 is MNHEY, CDR2 SMNVEV, per germline (reference sequence). In nucleotides, the CDR3 is TGTGCCAGCAGTTATTCAGGGCAGCCCCAGCATTTT. Amino acid sequence: CASSYSGQPQHF.

This clonotype was seen more than once but under ten times. This chain uses TRBV10-3 with TRBJ2-3, with TRBD2 matching over 12 bases. With V trimmed by 3 bases and J by 3 bases, 1 base remained unmatched. The CDR3 is made up of 15 amino acids. Germline lookup yields CDR1 ENHRY and CDR2 SYGVKD. For the CDR3, the DNA is TGTGCCATCAGTGACCTAGCGGGAGGGACAGATACGCAGTATTTT. This sequence encodes CAISDLAGGTDTQYF.

This clonotype was seen a handful of times. The chain links TRBV4-1 to TRBJ2-5, with D maybe TRBD2 (5 bases). The V end lost 3 bases, the J end lost 2 bases, and 10 bases lay between the germline ends. This CDR3 spans 14 amino acids. Per germline, CDR1 MGHRA and CDR2 YSYEKL. This chain's CDR3 is CASSHTRPQETQYF. DNA of the CDR3: TGCGCCAGCAGCCACACTAGGCCACAAGAGACCCAGTACTTC.

This clonotype was observed a handful of times. The genes are TRBV29-1 and TRBJ2-7; D is undetermined. CDR3 length equals 12 residues. V was pared by 5 bases and J by 0 bases, with 8 bases between. The germline V gene encodes CDR1 SQVTM and CDR2 ANQGSEA. The DNA for the CDR3 is TGCAGCGTTCGCTCTAGCTCCTACGAGCAGTACTTC. Its protein product is CSVRSSSYEQYF.

CDR3 sequence reads: CASSMADSGRYHYEQYF. The DNA of the CDR3 is TGTGCCAGTAGTATGGCGGATAGCGGGAGGTACCACTACGAGCAGTACTTC. The chain uses TRBV19 and TRBJ2-7; 10 bases match TRBD2. The junction had 11 bases not matched to a gene; V was cut back by 3 bases and J by 3 bases. The CDR3 is 17 amino acids. CDR1 is LNHDA, CDR2 SQIVND, per germline (reference sequence).

This clonotype was detected a few times. The chain employs TRBV3-1 and TRBJ2-2, with D perhaps matching TRBD2 (5 bases). The CDR3 has 15 residues. V was clipped by 8 bases and J by 2 bases, with 15 bases between them. The germline V gene has CDR1 LGHDT and CDR2 YNNKEL (reference sequence). CDR3 sequence: CASREHKLNTGELFF. The DNA of the CDR3 is TGTGCCAGCCGGGAACACAAATTAAACACCGGGGAGCTGTTTTTT.

There are a few counts of this clonotype. The rearrangement uses TRBV11-2 and TRBJ2-7, with D possibly being TRBD1 (6 bases). Germline V CDR1 and CDR2: SGHAT, FQNNGV. The CDR3 extends over 14 amino acids. V dropped 2 bases and J dropped 5 bases, with 13 bases sitting between them. The CDR3 coding sequence is TGTGCCAGCAGCTTAAGATGGGGGCCACACGAGCAGTACGTC. Translating it yields CASSLRWGPHEQYV.

This clonotype was seen repeatedly, ten times or more. The chain uses TRBV19 and TRBJ2-6; the D is unclear. Trimming left V 1 base short and J 0 bases short, with 7 bases between. Germline V gene sequence: CDR1 LNHDA, CDR2 SQIVND (reference sequence). The CDR3 contains 16 residues. The DNA for the CDR3 is TGTGCCAGTAGTATAGTATGGGGCTCTGGGGCCAACGTCCTGACTTTC. Residues: CASSIVWGSGANVLTF.